The rows below give T cell receptor beta chains drawn from one sample of a study of somatic mutations in cytotoxic T cells in rheumatoid arthritis. The assay was immunoSEQ multiplex PCR, and TCRdb's table has in-frame clones only and misses some. The sample lists around 29,000 clones, 82% occurring once. The material sequenced was CD8+ T cells sorted from blood. These receptors came from an adult with rheumatoid arthritis. Both conserved end residues are part of each CDR3. A D gene is named only where the DNA matches it firmly. A row's size may be missing; if present it is once, few, many or a size class.

TRBV4-1	-	TRBJ2-1	-	TGCGCCAGCAGCCAAGACCCCACGGGAGTTCCCTACAATGAGCAGTTCTTC	CASSQDPTGVPYNEQFF
TRBV4-3	-	TRBJ1-3	-	TGCGCCAGCAGCCAAGATTCGTGGGGTTTAGACACCATATATTTT	CASSQDSWGLDTIYF
TRBV11-2	-	TRBJ1-4	-	TGTGCCAGCGCCATCGGCCGGTCAACTAATGAAAAACTGTTTTTT	CASAIGRSTNEKLFF
TRBV29-1	TRBD1	TRBJ2-7	once	TGCAGCGTTGTGGGGGCCCCGGGACAGGGTGCCAACGAGCAGTACTTC	CSVVGAPGQGANEQYF
TRBV28	TRBD1	TRBJ1-2	once	TGTGCCAGCAGTATCCCAGGGGGGAAAGGCTACACCTTC	CASSIPGGKGYTF
TRBV7-9	-	TRBJ2-6	-	TGTGCCAGCAGCCCCCGTCGGAGGGTCTCTGGGGCCAACGTCCTGACTTTC	CASSPRRRVSGANVLTF
TRBV28	-	TRBJ1-5	-	TGTGCCAGCATCCCCGCCCGCAGTCATAGCAATCAGCCCCAGCATTTT	CASIPARSHSNQPQHF
TRBV4-3	-	TRBJ1-5	-	TGCGCCAGCAGCCAAGATCTGGGCCGGGGGCAGCCCCAGCATTTT	CASSQDLGRGQPQHF
TRBV7-8	TRBD2	TRBJ2-6	-	TGTGCCAGCAGCTTTTGGGGGGGGAGCTCTGGGGCCAACGTCCTGACTTTC	CASSFWGGSSGANVLTF
TRBV29-1	TRBD1	TRBJ2-1	-	TGCAGCGTTGGGACAGGGGCCTACAATGAGCAGTTCTTC	CSVGTGAYNEQFF
TRBV6-5	-	TRBJ2-7	-	TGTGCCAGCAGTTACTCGACTGGAAGGTTTTCCTACGAGCAGTACTTC	CASSYSTGRFSYEQYF
TRBV19	TRBD1	TRBJ2-7	-	TGTGCCAGTACCCCCGGTACAGGGGCGGCGGGCTACGAGCAGTACTTC	CASTPGTGAAGYEQYF
TRBV19	-	TRBJ2-1	-	TGTGCCAGTAGTTCATTGACAGGAGGGAGCTCCTACAATGAGCAGTTCTTC	CASSSLTGGSSYNEQFF
TRBV9	TRBD1	TRBJ1-4	once	TGTGCCAGCAGCGGCGGACAGGGGTACGAAAAACTGTTTTTT	CASSGGQGYEKLFF
TRBV2	-	TRBJ1-1	few	TGTGCCAGCATTGGGAACACTGAAGCTTTCTTT	CASIGNTEAFF
TRBV5-1	TRBD2	TRBJ2-2	-	TGCGCCAGCACCTGGGAACACCTAGCGGACGAGAGGGGCACCGGGGAGCTGTTTTTT	CASTWEHLADERGTGELFF
TRBV10-2	TRBD2	TRBJ2-7	-	TGCGCCAGCAGTGAGTCGCCGGGACTAGCGGGAAGGGAATACGAGCAGTACTTC	CASSESPGLAGREYEQYF
TRBV7-9	-	TRBJ1-4	-	TGTGCCAGCAGCTTTCAAGAGTCGAACACCCGGGGGGGACTGTTTTTT	CASSFQESNTRGGLFF
TRBV30	-	TRBJ1-2	few	TGTGCCTGGAGTGAAGACTGGGTCTACACCTTC	CAWSEDWVYTF
TRBV28	-	TRBJ1-1	few	TGTGCCAGCAGTTTCAAGTCGAACACTGAAGCTTTCTTT	CASSFKSNTEAFF
TRBV29-1	TRBD2	TRBJ2-1	-	TGCAGCGTTGACGACCTAGCGGGAGCGCTCTCCTACAATGAGCAGTTCTTC	CSVDDLAGALSYNEQFF
TRBV6-1	TRBD1	TRBJ2-7	-	TGTGCCAGCAGTGAAGGTCAGGGGGCCTCCTACGAGCAGTACTTC	CASSEGQGASYEQYF
TRBV29-1	-	TRBJ2-7	-	TGCAGCGTTGAAGGTATAGGGGGCTACGAGCAGTACTTC	CSVEGIGGYEQYF
TRBV7-8	-	TRBJ2-5	-	TGTGCCAGCAGCTTAGTGTCACTTCAAGAGACCCAGTACTTC	CASSLVSLQETQYF
TRBV6-4	TRBD2	TRBJ2-3	medium-sized	TGTGCCAGCAGCTCGGGACTAGCGGACACAGATACGCAGTATTTT	CASSSGLADTDTQYF
TRBV6-6	TRBD1	TRBJ1-5	-	TGTGCCAGCAGTGGACAGGGGGAACAGCCCCAGCATTTT	CASSGQGEQPQHF
TRBV19	TRBD1	TRBJ1-1	few	TGTGCCAGTAGTATGGGTGGACAGGGGGCTGAAGCTTTCTTT	CASSMGGQGAEAFF
TRBV7-6	-	TRBJ2-2	-	TGTGCCAGCAGCTCCCCCCTAGCGACCGGGGAGCTGTTTTTT	CASSSPLATGELFF
TRBV7-9	TRBD2	TRBJ2-1	-	TGTGCCAGCAGCTCCCGACTAGCGGGAGCCAACAATGAGCAGTTCTTC	CASSSRLAGANNEQFF
TRBV5-1	-	TRBJ2-1	few	TGCGCCAGCAGCCTGGAGTCCCTCTCGTCCCATGAGCAGTTCTTC	CASSLESLSSHEQFF
TRBV19	-	TRBJ2-1	-	TGTGCCAGTAGTATGGGAAATGAGCAGTTCTTC	CASSMGNEQFF
TRBV9	-	TRBJ2-7	-	TGTGCCAGCAGCGTAGATTCTGGGGGGACGAACTACGAGCAGTACTTC	CASSVDSGGTNYEQYF
TRBV30	-	TRBJ2-7	-	TGTGCCTGGAGTGATGGGGACTCCTGCGAGCAGTACTTC	CAWSDGDSCEQYF
TRBV4-1	TRBD1	TRBJ2-3	once	TGCGCCAGCAGCCCCGGACAGGGGAAAGATACGCAGTATTTT	CASSPGQGKDTQYF
TRBV23-1	-	TRBJ1-2	-	TGCGCCAGCAGTCAATCGGCAGGGTGGCACTATGGCTACACCTTC	CASSQSAGWHYGYTF
TRBV6-5	-	TRBJ1-2	-	TGTGCCAGCAGTTCCTTTTCCGGGAAACAGGATGGCTACACCTTC	CASSSFSGKQDGYTF
TRBV4-1	-	TRBJ1-5	-	TGCGCCAGCAGCCAAGACAGGGGTCCCAATCAGCCCCAGCATTTT	CASSQDRGPNQPQHF
TRBV30	-	TRBJ2-3	-	TGTGCCTGGAGTGTAGGGGTGTCGGGCACAGATACGCAGTATTTT	CAWSVGVSGTDTQYF
TRBV4-3	-	TRBJ2-6	-	TGCGCCAGCAGCCAATCTCCCGACAGGGTTGGGAGGGGGGCCAACGTCCTGACTTTC	CASSQSPDRVGRGANVLTF
TRBV7-2	TRBD1	TRBJ1-1	-	TGTGCCAGCAGCGAAGACAGGGGGCGGCCGTACACTGAAGCTTTCTTT	CASSEDRGRPYTEAFF
TRBV2	TRBD2	TRBJ2-1	-	TGTGCCAGCAGTTTGTCTAGCGGGGGGACGGATGAGCAGTTCTTC	CASSLSSGGTDEQFF
TRBV9	-	TRBJ1-4	few	TGTGCCAGCAGCGGGGGTAATGAAAAACTGTTTTTT	CASSGGNEKLFF
TRBV15	-	TRBJ2-1	-	TGTGCCACCAGCTGGGGACACAACAATGAGCAGTTCTTC	CATSWGHNNEQFF
TRBV30	-	TRBJ1-1	-	TGTGCCTGGGCCTGGGGAACTGAAGCTTTCTTT	CAWAWGTEAFF
TRBV6-6	-	TRBJ2-5	-	TGTGCCAGCAGTTACTCGAGTCTTCCTAGCAAAGAGACCCAGTACTTC	CASSYSSLPSKETQYF
TRBV6-1	-	TRBJ2-1	-	TGTGCCAGCAGTGAGACCCCTCAGGTCCCGGCCAATGAGCAGTTCTTC	CASSETPQVPANEQFF
TRBV2	TRBD1	TRBJ1-5	-	TGTGCCAGCAAGCAAGGGACAGGGCGCAATCAGCCCCAGCATTTT	CASKQGTGRNQPQHF
TRBV9	TRBD1	TRBJ1-1	few	TGTGCCAGCAGCGTAGCCCGACAGGGAGGCACTGAAGCTTTCTTT	CASSVARQGGTEAFF
TRBV6-4	-	TRBJ1-1	-	TGTGCCAGCAGCCCGGACGGACACACTGAAGCTTTCTTT	CASSPDGHTEAFF
TRBV7-9	-	TRBJ2-3	-	TGTGCCAGCAGCCGTAGCGTCACAGATACGCAGTATTTT	CASSRSVTDTQYF
TRBV19	-	TRBJ2-2	-	TGTGCCAGTAGGTGGGCTGCCGGGGAGCTGTTTTTT	CASRWAAGELFF
TRBV5-6	-	TRBJ2-2	-	TGTGCCAGCAGCTTGGTGGGGGAACTTTATAGACGCACCGGGGAGCTGTTTTTT	CASSLVGELYRRTGELFF
TRBV6-6	TRBD2	TRBJ2-5	-	TGTGCCAGCAGCCCAGGTCGCGACGGGAGGAAGGAGACCCAGTACTTC	CASSPGRDGRKETQYF
TRBV7-9	-	TRBJ2-3	-	TGTGCCAGCAGCTCCACAATAGTAGGGCCCACAGATACGCAGTATTTT	CASSSTIVGPTDTQYF
TRBV6-6	-	TRBJ2-7	-	TGTGCCAGCAGTCCTCAGGCACGCTACGAGCAGTACTTC	CASSPQARYEQYF
TRBV7-9	TRBD1	TRBJ2-2	few	TGTGCCAGCAGCTCATTCCGGGACAGGGCGACCGGGGAGCTGTTTTTT	CASSSFRDRATGELFF
TRBV19	-	TRBJ2-2	-	TGTGCCAGTAGTATAGGAAGGAACACCGGGGAGCTGTTTTTT	CASSIGRNTGELFF
TRBV4-1	-	TRBJ1-1	-	TGCGCCAGCAGCCAAGGGGGGGAAGGGACCGAAGCTTTCTTT	CASSQGGEGTEAFF
TRBV19	-	TRBJ2-7	-	TGTGCCAGTAGTTTAGGGACTTCCAGCTCCTACGAGCAGTACTTC	CASSLGTSSSYEQYF